The T cell receptor beta chain described here comes from a study of shared clonotypes between healthy human individuals. Germline CDR1 and CDR2: SEHNR and FQNEAQ (reference sequence). CDR3 length equals 16 residues. With 5 bases removed from V and 4 bases from J, the gap between germline ends came to 18 bases. An even split of each subset's genomic DNA across several immunoSEQ plates was performed. Libraries were prepared by immunoSEQ multiplex PCR; TCRdb keeps only in-frame clonotypes and omits some of them. The table lists about 1.4 million clones, roughly 95% of them singletons. The chain links TRBV7-9 to TRBJ2-1; maybe TRBD2 (6 bases). The origin of this receptor is a man aged 25 to 40 in good health. What was sequenced was naive CD4+ T cells sorted from blood. As to subset: CD45RA+ positively selected. CDR3 loop: CASSPLVGGAYNEQFF. The CDR3 nucleotides read TGTGCCAGCAGCCCCTTGGTGGGAGGAGCTTACAATGAGCAGTTCTTC.